This entry features one TCR beta chain sequence. Its target is unknown. This entry is derived from a study of cytomegalovirus exposure and HLA in healthy donors. Study-level information: When fewer than 400 donors were genotyped, more than 70% of them were found to fall in the Caucasian-associated ancestry cluster.

Researchers ran the PCR with 60 Vbeta and 13 Jbeta primers. As originally analysed: An analysis that came later counted 73 million or so unique TCR beta chains, 10 million to 12 million shared. Assay: immunoSEQ multiplex PCR; the TCRdb copy retains only in-frame clones and omits some. From that table come the V and J calls and clone size; the DNA was used to work out D and trimming. This table holds about 180,000 clones, 70% to 80% found once. The CDR3 has 16 amino acids. Trimming left V 1 base short and J 8 bases short, with 20 bases between. In germline, CDR1 is LNHDA, CDR2 SQIVND (reference sequence). Findings of the study overall: The number of N-insertions in an Asian-associated ancestry cluster was reportedly below the roughly 700-donor mean in a later analysis. Per published accounts, TCR beta sequences correctly predicted the HLA-A and HLA-B alleles of most subjects.

The sample taken for sequencing was PBMCs. This clonotype originated in a man aged 18 to 35 in good health and CMV-seronegative. The chain has TRBV19 and TRBJ1-2; maybe TRBD1 (5 bases). CDR3 DNA: TGTGCCAGTAGTATAGGCCGACTTAGGGACTATTCCGGCTACACCTTC. Translated, it gives CASSIGRLRDYSGYTF.